Listed here are 5 T cell receptor beta chains from one sample, sequenced in a study of T-cell reconstitution after alpha-beta-depleted transplantation in children. A library of TCRbeta sequences, prepared with unique molecular identifiers, was generated. Using its own MiXCR run on the PCR reads, TCRdb lists one record per CDR3 protein. The sample carries hundreds of thousands of distinct CDR3 sequences, roughly 17% recorded once. The material sequenced was PBMCs from the stem cell graft donor, taken from the stem cell graft. These receptors all stem from a human donor who donated a stem cell graft to a child with acute myeloid leukemia.

This clonotype appeared many times. The rearrangement links TRBV7-6 to TRBJ2-7; TRBD1 aligns across 7 bases. The CDR3 covers 13 residues. With 3 bases clipped from V and 5 bases from J, the junction kept 4 bases outside the gene matches. CDR1 and CDR2 from the germline V gene are SGHVS and FNYEAQ. The CDR3 here is CASSFPQGNEQYF. As DNA, the CDR3 is TGTGCCAGCAGCTTCCCACAGGGGAACGAGCAGTACTTC.

The sample holds many counts of this clonotype. The rearrangement links TRBV13 to TRBJ2-5; D is unclear. Germline CDR1 and CDR2: PRHDT and FYEKMQ (reference sequence). This CDR3 has 11 amino acids. V dropped 5 bases and J dropped 7 bases, with 8 bases sitting between them. The CDR3 loop reads CASSALGTQYF. In nucleotides, the CDR3 is TGTGCCAGCAGCGCCCTCGGGACCCAGTACTTC. The whole variable domain, filled in from reference TRBV13 and TRBJ2-5, reads AAGVIQSPRHLIKEKRETATLKCYPIPRHDTVYWYQQGPGQDPQFLISFYEKMQSDKGSIPDRFSAQQFSDYHSELNMSSLELGDSALYFCASSALGTQYFGPGTRLLVL.

In this sample, this clonotype turned up many times. The gene calls are TRBV29-1 and TRBJ2-3; D possibly corresponds to TRBD2 (5 bases). With 4 bases removed from V and 3 bases from J, the gap between germline ends came to 11 bases. This CDR3 is built from 13 residues. Germline CDR1 reads SQVTM; CDR2 reads ANQGSEA. The DNA of the CDR3 is TGCAGCGTTGCTAGCCTCACAACAGATACGCAGTATTTT. It specifies CSVASLTTDTQYF.

This clonotype was recorded a few times. The chain is built from TRBV20-1 and TRBJ1-1; a weak D match, TRBD1 (6 bases). V gave up 3 bases and J gave up 6 bases, with 14 bases separating them. The CDR3 sequence is 13 residues long. Looked up from germline, CDR1 is DFQATT and CDR2 is SNEGSKA (reference sequence). The CDR3 protein is CSARGPRGAEAFF. CDR3 nucleotide sequence: TGCAGTGCTAGGGGACCGAGGGGGGCTGAAGCTTTCTTT.

Here the CDR3 reads CASSPTFGREAFF. Written as DNA, the CDR3 is TGTGCCAGCAGCCCCACCTTCGGAAGGGAGGCTTTCTTT. The V and J genes are TRBV7-3 and TRBJ1-1; D gene uncertain. CDR1 and CDR2 from the germline V gene are SGHTA and FQGTGA. The CDR3 contains 13 residues. The V end was cut by 5 bases, the J end by 11 bases, with 18 bases between.